Sequencing of this TCR beta chain was carried out in a study of blood T cells in healthy people across ages. Primed by a sample-barcoded 5' primer and a J-beta primer mix, a second PCR proceeded for roughly 6 to 12 cycles. Each cDNA molecule, via a template-switch adaptor with 12 random nucleotides, was tagged. TCRdb recomputed calls from the 5' RACE reads with MiXCR, one row per CDR3 protein. The sample consists of 600,000 to 850,000 distinct CDR3 sequences, around 25% of them appearing once. This clonotype was observed a handful of times. Trimming pared 0 bases from V and 0 bases from J, leaving 11 bases between. The CDR3 length is 16 residues. Germline CDR1 reads SGHTA; CDR2 reads FQGNSA. This sample also belongs to another study, concerning T cells of mothers and their children.

V usage is TRBV7-2 and J usage is TRBJ2-5, with D unclear. The clonotype originates from a boy aged 5-17 years in good health. The sequencing sample was made of blood. CDR3: CASSLATVRYQETQYF. CDR3 bases: TGTGCCAGCAGCTTAGCGACGGTTCGGTACCAAGAGACCCAGTACTTC. The entire variable domain, with the rest obtained from reference TRBV7-2 and TRBJ2-5, is as follows: GAGVSQSPSNKVTEKGKDVELRCDPISGHTALYWYRQSLGQGLEFLIYFQGNSAPDKSGLPSDRFSAERTGGSVSTLTIQRTQQEDSAVYLCASSLATVRYQETQYFGPGTRLLVL.